These 4 T cell receptor beta chains share one sample of origin, sequenced in a study of shared clonotypes between healthy human individuals. As defined, naive CD8 cells were CD45RO-negative and positively selected for CCR7, with terminally differentiated effector memory CD45RA+ cells excluded. Generated by immunoSEQ multiplex PCR, the TCRdb table keeps only in-frame clones and is missing some. The sample has about 1.9 million clones; over 85% are singletons. Sequenced sample: naive CD8+ T cells from PBMCs. The receptors were sampled from a man aged 18-30 years in good health. Some clones in this sample may be carry-over from other donors' samples.

The rearrangement uses TRBV7-8 and TRBJ1-4; the match to TRBD1 covers 7 bases. Unmatched junction bases numbered 13, after V lost 5 bases and J lost 4 bases. The CDR3 loop spans 17 amino acids. Germline V gene lookup returns CDR1 SGHVS and CDR2 FQNEAQ. CDR3 loop: CASSPTSGGPSNEKLFF. As DNA, the CDR3 is TGTGCCAGCAGCCCCACATCAGGGGGACCAAGTAATGAAAAACTGTTTTTT.

This chain uses TRBV14 with TRBJ2-1, with D maybe TRBD2 (5 bases). Trimming shortened V by 1 base and J by 4 bases, and 20 bases separated the two germline ends. CDR3 size: 18 residues. CDR1 and CDR2 from the germline V gene are SGHDN and FVKESK. The CDR3 reads CASSQGGIRLRLYNEQFF. Here the CDR3 DNA reads TGTGCCAGCAGCCAAGGTGGGATTAGACTAAGATTATACAATGAGCAGTTCTTC.

This rearrangement joins TRBV25-1 to TRBJ2-7; weak D call: TRBD1 (5 bases). The CDR3 spans 14 residues. Germline V gene sequence: CDR1 MGHDK, CDR2 SYGVNS. Between the trimmed V and J ends, which lost 5 bases and 0 bases, there was a span of 11 bases. The CDR3 sequence is CASSYRGSSYEQYF. The DNA for the CDR3 is TGTGCCAGCAGTTATAGGGGTAGCTCCTACGAGCAGTACTTC.

This chain connects TRBV27 to TRBJ2-3, with TRBD1 as a possible D gene (5 bases). The V gene's germline CDR1 is MNHEY and CDR2 SMNVEV (reference sequence). V lost 9 bases and J lost 5, with 15 bases in between. This CDR3 has 13 amino acids. The CDR3 protein is CASSSQGIDTQYF. In nucleotides, the CDR3 is TGTGCCAGTTCGTCGCAGGGAATAGATACGCAGTATTTT.